This T cell receptor beta chain is from a study of cytomegalovirus exposure and HLA in healthy donors. With 60 Vbeta and 13 Jbeta primers, the PCR was carried out. Method: immunoSEQ multiplex PCR; TCRdb's copy keeps in-frame clones and lacks some. The sample has about 120,000 clones, roughly 9% seen once. Trimming took off 5 bases at V and 0 bases at J, with 11 bases between the two ends. This CDR3 spans 14 amino acids. From germline, CDR1 is SGHKS and CDR2 YYEKEE (reference sequence). The sequenced sample consisted of PBMCs. The source of this sequence is a woman between 40 and 50 years old in good health and CMV-seropositive. The V and J genes are TRBV5-5 and TRBJ1-1; D ambiguous. The CDR3 here is CASRRRGMNTEAFF. The CDR3 DNA reads as TGTGCCAGCAGGAGAAGAGGGATGAACACTGAAGCTTTCTTT.